Below are 6 T cell receptor beta chains sequenced from a single sample in a study of T cell responses to AZD1222 COVID-19 vaccine. Measured with immunoSEQ multiplex PCR; TCRdb has only the in-frame clones, and not every one. The data hold about 110,000 clones, with around 92% observed a single time. The starting material was peripheral blood, obtained on day 0 of AZD1222 vaccination. All receptors come from an adult in good health.

V gene TRBV9 combines with J gene TRBJ1-5; 8 bases map to TRBD1. Germline CDR1 and CDR2: SGDLS and YYNGEE. The CDR3 extends over 15 amino acids. The junction had 7 bases not matched to a gene; V was cut back by 4 bases and J by 4 bases. The CDR3 sequence is CASSHGTGSNQPQHF. The CDR3, as DNA: TGTGCCAGCAGCCACGGGACAGGATCGAATCAGCCCCAGCATTTT.

The chain joins TRBV28 to TRBJ1-4; D remains ambiguous. The CDR3 contains 14 residues. V lost 8 bases to trimming and J lost 3 bases, with 13 bases between them. Germline V gene data show CDR1 as MDHEN and CDR2 as SYDVKM. The CDR3 is CASRRGRPNEKLFF. The CDR3 bases are TGTGCCAGCCGACGAGGACGGCCTAATGAAAAACTGTTTTTT.

J is TRBJ1-3 and V is TRBV5-4; D possibly corresponds to TRBD1 (6 bases). CDR1 and CDR2 from the germline V gene are SGHNT and YYREEE (reference sequence). This CDR3 region has 14 residues. V lost 1 base and J lost 3, with 8 bases in between. CDR3 in amino acids: CASSLRGGGNTIYF. In DNA, the CDR3 is TGTGCCAGCAGCTTGAGAGGGGGTGGAAACACCATATATTTT.

This clone was seen just once. The chain carries TRBV5-5 and TRBJ1-5, with TRBD1 matching 7 bases. This CDR3 is built from 13 residues. The germline V gene has CDR1 SGHKS and CDR2 YYEKEE (reference sequence). The junction had 4 bases not matched to a gene; V was cut back by 3 bases and J by 7 bases. In nucleotides, the CDR3 is TGTGCCAGCAGCTGGGGGACAGAGCAGCCCCAGCATTTT. Amino acid sequence: CASSWGTEQPQHF. The full variable domain, rest sourced from reference TRBV5-5 and TRBJ1-5, is DAGVTQSPTHLIKTRGQQVTLRCSPISGHKSVSWYQQVLGQGPQFIFQYYEKEERGRGNFPDRFSARQFPNYSSELNVNALLLGDSALYLCASSWGTEQPQHFGDGTRLSIL.

This chain connects TRBV5-6 to TRBJ2-7; D might be TRBD2 (6 bases). This CDR3 is 16 amino acids long. The V and J ends lost 4 bases and 6 bases respectively, with 23 bases between them. Germline CDR1 and CDR2: SGHDT and YYEEEE. This CDR3 reads CASSRGYGTHAVEQYF. The CDR3 DNA reads TGTGCCAGCAGCCGGGGGTACGGGACTCATGCCGTCGAGCAGTACTTC.

This clone was found a few times. The chain uses TRBV19 and TRBJ1-4, with D unresolved. This CDR3 spans 14 amino acids. Germline CDR1 is LNHDA and CDR2 is SQIVND (reference sequence). V was cut by 1 base and J by 10 bases, with 13 bases left in between. The CDR3, as DNA: TGTGCCAGTAGTATAGCCCTGGCGGCAGGAAAACTGTTTTTT. It is translated as CASSIALAAGKLFF.